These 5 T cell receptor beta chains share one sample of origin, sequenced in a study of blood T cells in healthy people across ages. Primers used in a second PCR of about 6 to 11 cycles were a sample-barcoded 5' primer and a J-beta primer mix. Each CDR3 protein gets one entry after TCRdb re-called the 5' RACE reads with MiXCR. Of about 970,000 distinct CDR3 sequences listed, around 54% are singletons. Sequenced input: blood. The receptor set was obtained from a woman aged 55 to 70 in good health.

CDR3 sequence: CASSLAGFSTDTQYF. In DNA, the CDR3 is TGCGCCAGCAGCTTGGCCGGGTTTAGCACAGATACGCAGTATTTT. This chain connects TRBV5-1 to TRBJ2-3, with no clear D. The germline CDR1 and CDR2 sequences are SGHRS and YFSETQ. V gave up 0 bases and J gave up 0 bases, with 8 bases separating them. The CDR3 has 15 amino acids.

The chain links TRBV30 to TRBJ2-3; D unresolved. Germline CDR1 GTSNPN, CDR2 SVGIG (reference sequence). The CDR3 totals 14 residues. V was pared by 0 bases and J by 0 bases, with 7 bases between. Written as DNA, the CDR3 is TGTGCCTGGAGTGTCGGCTTAAGCACAGATACGCAGTATTTT. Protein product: CAWSVGLSTDTQYF.

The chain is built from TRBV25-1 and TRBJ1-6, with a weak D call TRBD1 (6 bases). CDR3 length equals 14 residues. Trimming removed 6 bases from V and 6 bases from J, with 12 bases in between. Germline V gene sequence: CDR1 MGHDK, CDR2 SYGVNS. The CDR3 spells CASRGQARNSPLHF. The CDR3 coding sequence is TGTGCCAGCAGGGGACAAGCTCGTAATTCACCCCTCCACTTT.

The CDR3 reads CASSPRLAGFLSSQYF. The CDR3 region has the DNA TGTGCCAGCAGCCCACGACTAGCGGGATTCTTAAGTTCGCAGTACTTC. The chain joins TRBV6-6 to TRBJ2-4; 11 bases match TRBD2. The CDR3 runs 16 residues. Germline V lookup: CDR1 MNHNY, CDR2 SVGAGI (reference sequence). The V and J ends lost 6 bases and 13 bases, in that order; junction bases with no gene match: 17.

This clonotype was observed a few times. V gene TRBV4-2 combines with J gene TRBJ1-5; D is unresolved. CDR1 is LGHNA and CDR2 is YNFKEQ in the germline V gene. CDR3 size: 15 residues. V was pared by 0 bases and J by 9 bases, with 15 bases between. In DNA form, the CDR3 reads TGTGCCAGCAGCCAAGATGAAAACCCCGCCAGGCCCCAGCATTTT. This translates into CASSQDENPARPQHF.